A single sample gave rise to the 6 T cell receptor beta chains below, sequenced in a study of regulatory T cells in long-lasting Graves disease. TCRdb re-called the reads through MiXCR, storing one row per CDR3 protein. Counted here are several hundred distinct CDR3 sequences, around 80% occurring once; the ten biggest clones make up around 14%. The TCR library was made from RNA that had been extracted from PBMCs in TRIzol. Sequencing used peripheral blood mononuclear cells (PBMCs), obtained with antithyroid drug treatment, in newly diagnosed or persistent Graves disease (not recorded which). The receptors stem from a man aged 35-49 years with Graves disease.

The gene calls are TRBV28 and TRBJ1-5; TRBD1 is a possible D gene (5 bases). V was clipped by 5 bases and J by 6 bases, with 17 bases between them. The V gene's germline CDR1 is MDHEN and CDR2 SYDVKM. CDR3 length: 15 residues. The CDR3 coding sequence is TGTGCCAGCAGTGCCTCCGGGAATACAGGTCAGCCCCAGCATTTT. Translation: CASSASGNTGQPQHF.

V gene TRBV12-3 or TRBV12-4 combines with J gene TRBJ1-4; TRBD1 matches at 8 bases. J was trimmed by 8 bases and V by 5 bases; bases with no gene match: 10. This CDR3 contains 15 residues. DNA for the CDR3: TGTGCCAGCAGTCCCCGGACAGGGACCGGAGAAAAACTGTTTTTT. It specifies CASSPRTGTGEKLFF.

This rearrangement joins TRBV6-6 to TRBJ1-1, with no clear D. The length of the CDR3 is 14 residues. Germline V gene data show CDR1 as MNHNY and CDR2 as SVGAGI (reference sequence). V lost 2 bases and J 3 bases, leaving 10 bases between the germline ends. The CDR3 spells CASSYRPEHTEAFF. CDR3 coding DNA: TGTGCCAGCAGTTACCGTCCAGAACACACTGAAGCTTTCTTT.

The gene calls are TRBV23-1 and TRBJ2-1; 8 nucleotides match TRBD2. TRBV23-1 is an ORF for which the function is uncertain. With 0 bases clipped from V and 2 bases from J, the junction kept 3 bases outside the gene matches. This CDR3 is 16 amino acids long. This CDR3 is CASSQSLAGAYNEQFF. CDR3 sequence (DNA): TGCGCCAGCAGTCAATCGCTAGCGGGCGCCTACAATGAGCAGTTCTTC.

V gene TRBV7-9 combines with J gene TRBJ2-1, with D tentatively TRBD2 (5 bases). Per germline, CDR1 SEHNR and CDR2 FQNEAQ (reference sequence). The CDR3 contains 11 residues. V was cut by 11 bases and J by 8 bases, with 13 bases left in between. CDR3 nucleotides: TGTGCCGGAAACCTAGCCGATGAGCAGTTCTTC. As protein: CAGNLADEQFF.

The chain is built from TRBV5-4 and TRBJ2-3; D unclear. V dropped 0 bases and J dropped 0 bases, with 11 bases sitting between them. The germline CDR1 and CDR2 sequences are SGHNT and YYREEE (reference sequence). The CDR3 totals 16 residues. The CDR3 is CASSLGHSLSTDTQYF. In DNA form, the CDR3 reads TGTGCCAGCAGCTTGGGTCACTCCCTTAGCACAGATACGCAGTATTTT. The full variable domain, its missing parts supplied by reference TRBV5-4 and TRBJ2-3, is ETGVTQSPTHLIKTRGQQVTLRCSSQSGHNTVSWYQQALGQGPQFIFQYYREEENGRGNFPPRFSGLQFPNYSSELNVNALELDDSALYLCASSLGHSLSTDTQYFGPGTRLTVL.